The present TCR beta chain was sequenced within a study of regulatory T cells in long-lasting Graves disease. Noted time point: persistent/refractory GD, antithyroid drugs over 5 years with positive TRAb. The TCR library was made from RNA extracted from PBMCs. V lost 6 bases and J lost 2, with 10 bases in between. The CDR3 has 13 amino acids. The germline V gene encodes CDR1 SNHLY and CDR2 FYNNEI. This clonotype was picked up many times. Assembly of TCR beta libraries relied on iRepertoire HTBI primers together with Arm-PCR of CDR3 regions. Per the original data handling: Overall, samples carried around 68 TRBV and 14 TRBJ segments. TCRdb re-derived calls from the multiplex PCR reads in MiXCR, one entry per CDR3 protein. The V and J calls and clone size come from TCRdb's table, not from the authors' own analysis. The repertoire holds around 400,000 distinct CDR3 sequences, roughly 23% seen once, with 14% in the top ten.

This specimen was peripheral blood mononuclear cells (PBMCs), taken when the disease was refractory, from a patient treated with antithyroid drugs. This TCR derives from a female donor with Graves disease. V is TRBV2 and J is TRBJ2-5, with D perhaps matching TRBD1 (6 bases). The CDR3 DNA is TGTGCCAGCAGCAGGGGTTGGCAAGAGACCCAGTACTTC. The encoded protein is CASSRGWQETQYF.